This TCR beta chain was obtained from a study of T cells in Graves' hyperthyroidism and ophthalmopathy. V lost 5 bases to trimming and J lost 3 bases, with 14 bases between them. CDR3 length equals 15 residues. Germline V gives CDR1 LNHDA, CDR2 SQIVND (reference sequence). Remarks on this clonotype: Its antigen remains unknown.

RNA transcripts provided the source from which TCR beta CDR3 regions were amplified. Carried out on the TCR CDR3, a first-round RT-PCR used the HTBI primer set. TCRdb itself ran the multiplex PCR reads through MiXCR, one entry per CDR3 protein. The sample carries about 480,000 distinct CDR3 sequences, 20% to 25% recorded once. The study's findings and limits: Ophthalmopathy was identified by the model a median about 6.8 months ahead of onset. Blood also held most thyroid clonotypes expanded beyond 0.001. Ophthalmopathy and stable hyperthyroidism were told apart by a 13 V-J model.

The sample consisted of blood. This sequence was found in a woman in her seventies with Graves' ophthalmopathy. The rearrangement uses TRBV19 and TRBJ1-5; D possibly corresponds to TRBD1 (5 bases). In nucleotides, the CDR3 is TGTGCCAGTAGTTTCCGGGACGGATACAATCAGCCCCAGCATTTT. This gives the protein CASSFRDGYNQPQHF.